The 9 T cell receptor gamma chains listed next were all sequenced from one sample in a study of Vδ1+ human thymocytes. Study-level results: In the thymus, TRG and TRD repertoires looked highly polyclonal with Gaussian CDR3 lengths.

The template was reverse-transcribed extracted RNA. Multiplex PCR used pooled V-gene forward primers and a constant-region reverse primer to amplify CDR3s. TCRdb ran CATT on the multiplex PCR reads. The table shows 8,500 to 13,000 gamma-chain clones, with around 40% occurring only once. These receptors have no known antigen. Sequenced: Vdelta1+ gamma-delta thymocytes from the thymus. The subset is: FACS-sorted CD3+ TCRalphabeta- TCRVdelta1+ TCRVdelta2- thymocytes. These receptors all come from a boy under three years old who had congenital heart surgery.

This clone was counted only a few times. The rearrangement links TRGV3 to TRGJ1 or TRGJ2. The CDR3 is 15 amino acids. The V gene's germline CDR1 is VTNTFY and CDR2 YDVSTARD (reference sequence). The ends lost 0 bases at V and 4 bases at J; junction bases unmatched: 9. CDR3 nucleotides: TGTGCCACCTGGGACAGGCCGCTACGGTATTATAAGAAACTCTTT. Translating gives CATWDRPLRYYKKLF.

This chain uses TRGV9 with TRGJ1 or TRGJ2. After removal of 0 bases from V and 0 bases from J, the junction contained 5 bases not matched to a gene. The CDR3 spans 15 residues. Germline assignment: CDR1 GITISATS and CDR2 ISYDGTV (reference sequence). The CDR3 DNA follows: TGTGCCTTGTGGGAGGTGAGGGGGAATTATTATAAGAAACTCTTT. Protein product: CALWEVRGNYYKKLF.

A remark on this clone: A clone one base away is much larger, so this may be a read error. Different DNA sequences within this sample yield the same CDR3. The J gene is TRGJ1 or TRGJ2, the V gene TRGV4. The J gene was missing in TCRdb and was found by matching the end of the DNA to germline. Germline trimming cut 4 bases from V and 3 bases from J; bases unmatched to any gene: 3. Germline assignment: CDR1 EGSTGY and CDR2 YDSYTSSV. The CDR3 contains 12 residues. Written as DNA, the CDR3 is TGTGCCACCTGGGAAGGTTATTATAAGAAACTCTTT. Protein: CATWEGYYKKLF.

About this clone: This same CDR3 is encoded by further DNA sequences in the sample. The gene calls are TRGV3 and TRGJ1 or TRGJ2. TCRdb carries no J gene annotation; the J gene was assigned here by matching the DNA with germline. Germline CDR1 reads VTNTFY; CDR2 reads YDVSTARD (reference sequence). V dropped 0 bases and J dropped 10; count of bases not matched to a gene: 6. This CDR3 is 12 amino acids long. CDR3 protein: CATWDRLGKKLF. The CDR3 DNA is TGTGCCACCTGGGACAGGCTCGGGAAGAAACTCTTT.

On this clone itself: This sample includes further DNA sequences coding for the same CDR3. V is TRGV2 and J is TRGJP2. Matching the DNA to germline supplied the J gene, which TCRdb does not give. The CDR3 is 14 amino acids. Germline assignment: CDR1 EGSNGY and CDR2 YDSYNSKV. The V and J ends lost 0 bases and 2 bases, in that order; junction bases with no gene match: 0. The CDR3 DNA reads TGTGCCACCTGGGACGGGAGTAGTGATTGGATCAAGACGTTT. Protein sequence: CATWDGSSDWIKTF.

The V call is TRGV9, the J call TRGJ1 or TRGJ2. The J gene comes from matching the DNA to germline here; TCRdb lacks it. The CDR3 has 14 residues. Germline CDR1 and CDR2: GITISATS and ISYDGTV (reference sequence). Losses at the gene ends were 6 bases for V and 8 bases for J; bases not matched to a gene: 16. CDR3 nucleotides: TGTGCCTTGTGGAGCGAACCCCTAAATAATAAGAAACTCTTT. Protein product: CALWSEPLNNKKLF.

V gene TRGV2 combines with J gene TRGJ1 or TRGJ2. The J segment lost 7 bases and the V segment lost 4 bases, leaving 10 bases of the junction unmatched. Germline V gene lookup returns CDR1 EGSNGY and CDR2 YDSYNSKV. There are 13 residues in the CDR3. CDR3 protein: CATWEELNYKKLF. DNA for the CDR3: TGTGCCACCTGGGAGGAGCTTAACTATAAGAAACTCTTT.

The V gene was left uncalled, and the J gene is TRGJ1 or TRGJ2. The CDR3 has 12 residues. CDR3 protein: CATWDGQYKKLF. The CDR3 nucleotides read TGTGCCACCTGGGATGGTCAATATAAGAAACTCTTT.

The rearrangement joins TRGV9 to TRGJP1. No J gene was available from TCRdb, and it was assigned here by a germline match of the DNA. J gave up 8 bases and V 3 bases, and 9 bases lay outside the gene matches. This CDR3 has 14 amino acids. CDR1 GITISATS and CDR2 ISYDGTV come from the germline V gene (reference sequence). CDR3 bases: TGTGCCTTGTGGGAGCTTTACCTAGGTTGGTTCAAGATATTT. Translation: CALWELYLGWFKIF.